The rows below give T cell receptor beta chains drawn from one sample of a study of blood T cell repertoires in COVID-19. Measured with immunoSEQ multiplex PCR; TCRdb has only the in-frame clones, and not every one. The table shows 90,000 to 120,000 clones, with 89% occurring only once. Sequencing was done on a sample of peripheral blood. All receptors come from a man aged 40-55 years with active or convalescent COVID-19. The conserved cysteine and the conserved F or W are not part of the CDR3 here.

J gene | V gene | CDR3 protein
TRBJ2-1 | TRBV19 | ASSILPQVAGGGNEQF
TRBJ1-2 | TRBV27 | ASSPLQGGGYT
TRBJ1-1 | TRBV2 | ASSGGQTTEAF
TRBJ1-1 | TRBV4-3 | ASSQDWDLGEAF
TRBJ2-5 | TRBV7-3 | ASSLTSGSSETQY
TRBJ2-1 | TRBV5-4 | ASKGMTSSYNEQF
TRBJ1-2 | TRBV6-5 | ASSSRFVLNYGYT
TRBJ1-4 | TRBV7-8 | ASSFWTRGSNEKLF
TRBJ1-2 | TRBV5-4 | ASSFGAVSET
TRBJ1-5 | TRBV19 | ASSISPGNQPQH
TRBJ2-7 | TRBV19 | ASSINYEQY
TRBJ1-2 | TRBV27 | ATLARAQGGGYT
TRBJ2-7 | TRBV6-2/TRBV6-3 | ASSYGSASYEQY
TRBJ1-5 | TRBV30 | AWSPGGGNQPQH
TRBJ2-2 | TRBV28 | ASSLRGINTGELF
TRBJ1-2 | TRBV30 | AWSVQYGGYT
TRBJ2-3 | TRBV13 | ASSFQRLSDTQY
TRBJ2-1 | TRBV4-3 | ASSQGRLTSYNEQF
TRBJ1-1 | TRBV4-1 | ASSQDQGRWTEAF
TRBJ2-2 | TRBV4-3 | ASSQVGGGELF
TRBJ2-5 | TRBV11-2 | ASSYRPGSVETQY
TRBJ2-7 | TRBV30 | AWRPYRGSSYEQY
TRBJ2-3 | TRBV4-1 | ASSQVGTGHTQY
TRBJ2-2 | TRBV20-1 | SASMGLGTGELF
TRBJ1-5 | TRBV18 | ASSQSSGQGNQPQH
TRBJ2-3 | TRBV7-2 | ASSLVPGGSTDTQY
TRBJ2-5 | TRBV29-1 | SVASRGVKETQY
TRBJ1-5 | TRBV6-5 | ASRATGFGPQH
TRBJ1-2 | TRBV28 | ASHTIGSLNYGYT